The clone carrying this T cell receptor (beta chain) was seen repeatedly, ten times or more. Its antigen is still unknown. Uncontrolled infections, pregnancy, lactation or other autoimmune diseases led to patient exclusion. The diagnostic workup employed clinical symptoms, serum thyroxine, TRAb, thyroid ultrasound and orbital computed tomography. This entry comes from a study of Graves' ophthalmopathy and Graves' hyperthyroidism. Study results and caveats: Progression of ophthalmopathy was predicted by the model with more than 70% sensitivity and just under 75% specificity.

RNA transcripts were the template, and TCR beta CDR3 regions were amplified from them. In the first round, RT-PCR was carried out with HTBI primers, and a multiplex PCR formed the second round. TCRdb used MiXCR to reprocess the multiplex PCR reads, holding one entry per CDR3 protein. The repertoire has 150,000 to 200,000 distinct CDR3 sequences, under 45% of them found once; the top ten carry roughly 8.9%. This CDR3 comprises 15 residues. Per the germline V gene, CDR1 is SGHRS and CDR2 is YFSETQ. V lost 3 bases, J lost 2 bases, and 3 bases stayed unmatched. The chain couples TRBV5-1 to TRBJ2-7; 12 nucleotides line up with TRBD2. The sequenced material came from peripheral blood. The receptor's source is a man aged 25-40 years with Graves' ophthalmopathy. The CDR3 sequence: CASSSRLAGAYEQYF. The DNA of the CDR3 is TGCGCCAGCAGCTCTAGACTAGCGGGAGCCTACGAGCAGTACTTC. Complete variable domain (other parts from reference TRBV5-1 and TRBJ2-7): KAGVTQTPRYLIKTRGQQVTLSCSPISGHRSVSWYQQTPGQGLQFLFEYFSETQRNKGNFPGRFSGRQFSNSRSEMNVSTLELGDSALYLCASSSRLAGAYEQYFGPGTRLTVT.